One and the same sample provided the 18 T cell receptor beta chains below, sequenced in a study of early T cells in non-severe SARS-CoV-2 infection. MiXCR was run by TCRdb on the 5' RACE reads, yielding one entry per CDR3 protein. The table lists tens of thousands of distinct CDR3 sequences, roughly 12% of them singletons. Sequenced sample: whole blood. The source is an adult who was a healthcare worker with PCR-confirmed SARS-CoV-2 infection or an uninfected control (not recorded which).

The V and J genes are TRBV20-1 and TRBJ2-3, with 8 bases identical to TRBD2. Germline V CDR1 and CDR2: DFQATT, SNEGSKA (reference sequence). The CDR3 runs to 12 residues. V was clipped by 6 bases and J by 6 bases; unmatched bases: 5. The DNA of the CDR3 is TGCAGTGCCCGTGGCGGGGGGGATACGCAGTATTTT. Protein product: CSARGGGDTQYF.

This clonotype was counted many times. CDR3 DNA: TGCGCCAGCAGCACGGCGGGACACAACTCCTACGAGCAGTACTTC. Translating it yields CASSTAGHNSYEQYF. The chain joins TRBV5-1 to TRBJ2-7; possibly TRBD1 or TRBD2 for D (6 bases each). Germline lookup yields CDR1 SGHRS and CDR2 YFSETQ. V was cut by 4 bases and J by 0 bases, with 14 bases left in between. CDR3 length: 15 residues. The whole variable domain, filled in from reference TRBV5-1 and TRBJ2-7, reads KAGVTQTPRYLIKTRGQQVTLSCSPISGHRSVSWYQQTPGQGLQFLFEYFSETQRNKGNFPGRFSGRQFSNSRSEMNVSTLELGDSALYLCASSTAGHNSYEQYFGPGTRLTVT.

This clonotype was seen ten or more times. The chain is built from TRBV7-9 and TRBJ2-7; 7 positions agree with TRBD1. The V gene end was trimmed by 4 bases and the J gene end by 0 bases; junction bases not matched to a gene: 3. The CDR3 loop spans 14 amino acids. The germline V gene has CDR1 SEHNR and CDR2 FQNEAQ (reference sequence). Here the CDR3 DNA reads TGTGCCAGCAGCTATCGGGACAGCTCCTACGAGCAGTACTTC. The encoded protein is CASSYRDSSYEQYF.

This chain connects TRBV29-1 to TRBJ1-1; 9 positions match TRBD1. CDR3 size: 11 residues. V trimming: 6 bases; J trimming: 6 bases; junction bases outside the gene matches: 2. From germline, CDR1 is SQVTM and CDR2 ANQGSEA. The CDR3 bases are TGCAGCGTACAGGGGGCAGCTGAAGCTTTCTTT. Protein product: CSVQGAAEAFF.

This rearrangement joins TRBV7-2 to TRBJ2-7; TRBD2 matches 9 bases. J lost 1 base, V lost 3 bases, and 4 bases had no gene match. The CDR3 is 15 amino acids. CDR1 is SGHTA and CDR2 is FQGNSA in the germline V gene. In DNA, the CDR3 is TGTGCCAGCAGCTTCCCTAGCGGGAAGTCCTACGAGCAGTACTTC. Protein sequence: CASSFPSGKSYEQYF.

In its sample, this clonotype was seen many times. The chain recombines TRBV10-3 with TRBJ2-1, with TRBD2 identical over 7 bases. CDR1 is ENHRY and CDR2 is SYGVKD in the germline V gene. V lost 0 bases and J lost 3; bases outside the gene matches: 5. This CDR3 region has 16 residues. In DNA, the CDR3 is TGTGCCATCAGTGAGTCGAGGGGAGGGGTCTACAATGAGCAGTTCTTC. Translated, it gives CAISESRGGVYNEQFF.

The CDR3 sequence: CASSSGGSADTQYF. In DNA form, the CDR3 reads TGTGCCAGCAGTTCAGGGGGCTCGGCAGATACGCAGTATTTT. This chain joins TRBV2 and TRBJ2-3; 8 bases align to TRBD1. Trimming cost V 5 bases and J 4 bases; bases outside gene matches: 5. Germline CDR1 and CDR2: SNHLY and FYNNEI. There are 14 residues in the CDR3. Full variable domain (rest looked up from reference TRBV2 and TRBJ2-3): EPEVTQTPSHQVTQMGQEVILRCVPISNHLYFYWYRQILGQKVEFLVSFYNNEISEKSEIFDDQFSVERPDGSNFTLKIRSTKLEDSAMYFCASSSGGSADTQYFGPGTRLTVL.

The rearrangement uses TRBV7-2 and TRBJ1-2; D not certain. The ends were cut back, 0 bases at V and 2 bases at J, with 10 bases in the middle. CDR1 is SGHTA and CDR2 is FQGNSA in the germline V gene. CDR3 length: 15 residues. CDR3 sequence reads: CASSLALIANYGYTF. CDR3 DNA sequence: TGTGCCAGCAGCTTAGCGTTGATCGCCAACTATGGCTACACCTTC. Based on the CDR3 plus reference TRBV7-2 and TRBJ1-2, the full variable domain is GAGVSQSPSNKVTEKGKDVELRCDPISGHTALYWYRQSLGQGLEFLIYFQGNSAPDKSGLPSDRFSAERTGGSVSTLTIQRTQQEDSAVYLCASSLALIANYGYTFGSGTRLTVV.

This clonotype occurred many times. The chain couples TRBV18 to TRBJ2-7, with 8 bases that match TRBD1. This CDR3 spans 14 amino acids. After removal of 5 bases from V and 0 bases from J, the junction contained 3 bases not matched to a gene. The germline V gene has CDR1 KGHSH and CDR2 LQKENI. CDR3 amino acids: CASSADRDSYEQYF. CDR3 DNA: TGTGCCAGCTCAGCGGACAGGGACTCCTACGAGCAGTACTTC.

This clonotype has ten or more counts. V gene TRBV29-1 combines with J gene TRBJ1-5; 7 bases map to TRBD1. Germline V CDR1 and CDR2: SQVTM, ANQGSEA. The V gene end was trimmed by 6 bases and the J gene end by 5 bases; junction bases not matched to a gene: 4. The CDR3 is 12 amino acids. The chain's CDR3 is CSVGDRDQPQHF. CDR3 bases: TGCAGCGTCGGAGACAGGGATCAGCCCCAGCATTTT.

The gene calls are TRBV20-1 and TRBJ1-1; possible D gene TRBD1, 5 bases. The CDR3 is 11 amino acids. Germline loops: CDR1 DFQATT, CDR2 SNEGSKA (reference sequence). CDR3 sequence: CRTDRNTEAFF. The DNA for the CDR3 is TGCAGGACCGACAGGAACACTGAAGCTTTCTTT.

This clonotype came up a few times. CDR3 sequence (DNA): TGTGCCAGCAGCTTATTATCGAACTTCCCGGAGGAGGGTGAGCAGTTCTTC. Amino acid sequence: CASSLLSNFPEEGEQFF. This sequence joins TRBV11-2 and TRBJ2-1, with a tentative D call TRBD2 (6 bases). The V end was cut by 2 bases, the J end by 9 bases, with 23 bases between. The CDR3 length is 17 residues. CDR1 is SGHAT, CDR2 FQNNGV, per germline.

This clonotype was detected ten times or more. The chain uses TRBV2 and TRBJ1-1; no reliable D call. V was clipped by 8 bases and J by 0 bases, with 13 bases between them. In germline, CDR1 is SNHLY, CDR2 FYNNEI. The CDR3 length is 14 residues. The CDR3 DNA sequence: TGTGCCAGCCTTGGTGAGGGCGTGAACACTGAAGCTTTCTTT. Translating it yields CASLGEGVNTEAFF.

This clonotype was counted between two and nine times. The chain carries TRBV11-2 and TRBJ1-2, with D uncertain. Germline loops: CDR1 SGHAT, CDR2 FQNNGV. This CDR3 is 15 amino acids long. Trimming stripped 1 base from V and 2 bases from J, with 11 bases between. This CDR3 reads CASSLVSTANYGYTF. The CDR3 DNA is TGTGCCAGCAGCTTAGTTTCTACGGCAAACTATGGCTACACCTTC.

The table lists this clonotype with many counts. The rearrangement uses TRBV20-1 and TRBJ1-6, with D maybe TRBD1 (6 bases). The germline V and J ends were trimmed by 6 bases and 2 bases, with 14 bases remaining between them. Per the germline V gene, CDR1 is DFQATT and CDR2 is SNEGSKA (reference sequence). This CDR3 comprises 15 residues. CDR3 amino acids: CSAKGGAAYNSPLHF. The CDR3 nucleotides read TGCAGTGCCAAAGGGGGAGCGGCCTATAATTCACCCCTCCACTTT.

This rearrangement joins TRBV20-1 to TRBJ2-3; 9 bases line up with TRBD1. The CDR3 consists of 14 residues. From germline, CDR1 is DFQATT and CDR2 SNEGSKA (reference sequence). With V trimmed by 6 bases and J by 4 bases, 8 bases remained unmatched. CDR3 sequence: CSATPTGGPDTQYF. Here the CDR3 DNA reads TGCAGTGCAACTCCTACAGGGGGCCCAGATACGCAGTATTTT.

This clonotype was recorded at least ten times. The rearrangement uses TRBV6-6 and TRBJ1-2; D is undetermined. V shed 2 bases and J shed 2 bases, with 6 bases lying between them. In germline, CDR1 is MNHNY, CDR2 SVGAGI (reference sequence). This CDR3 region has 13 residues. CDR3 nucleotide sequence: TGTGCCAGCAGTTACGTGATAAACTATGGCTACACCTTC. Its protein is CASSYVINYGYTF.

Many counts were recorded for this clonotype. The chain employs TRBV25-1 and TRBJ2-7; possible D gene TRBD2, 7 bases. The CDR3 length is 15 residues. CDR1 MGHDK and CDR2 SYGVNS come from the germline V gene. Trimming shortened V by 4 bases and J by 4 bases, and 17 bases separated the two germline ends. The DNA for the CDR3 is TGTGCCAGCAGTGGTAGGGGGGGGCGGACTTACGAGCAGTACTTC. It specifies CASSGRGGRTYEQYF.